This TCR beta chain was captured in a study of cytomegalovirus exposure and HLA in healthy donors. The PCR contained 60 Vbeta and 13 Jbeta primers. Here immunoSEQ multiplex PCR was the method, and the copy in TCRdb shows in-frame clones only, minus some. The profile shows 130,000 or so clones, around 72% of them singletons. Findings and limits, study-wide: Prior analysis indicated that the majority of TCR beta V segments exhibited productivity approximately 87% or approximately 30% of the time.

With respect to this clone: The antigen is undetermined.

Input material: PBMCs. The TCR was taken from a man aged 45 to 65 in good health and CMV-seropositive.

DNA of the CDR3: TGTGCCAGCACGCGGGACAGGGGGGACTACGAGCAGTACTTC. This translates into CASTRDRGDYEQYF. This chain links TRBV7-2 with TRBJ2-7; TRBD1 aligns across 11 bases. Unmatched junction bases numbered 5, after V lost 7 bases and J lost 3 bases. Germline V gene data show CDR1 as SGHTA and CDR2 as FQGNSA. This CDR3 is 14 amino acids long.